Below, 16 T cell receptor beta chains from the same sample are listed, as sequenced in a study of T cell clones after liver transplantation. The protocol was immunoSEQ multiplex PCR, while the TCRdb copy is restricted to in-frame clones and leaves out a portion. Of more than 15,000 clones listed, approximately 80% are singletons. Source: CD8+ T cells from blood, taken 48 to 50 months after liver transplant. The source of these receptors is a human patient who received a liver transplant. Some of these T cells may belong to the graft donor.

This clone was picked up a small number of times. This chain connects TRBV10-3 to TRBJ2-1; D gene unclear. Trimming left V 8 bases short and J 6 bases short, with 8 bases between. The CDR3 is 11 residues long. The germline CDR1 and CDR2 sequences are ENHRY and SYGVKD. The CDR3 spells CAIGVGNEQFF. As DNA, the CDR3 is TGTGCCATCGGTGTCGGCAATGAGCAGTTCTTC.

This clone was observed once. The CDR3 DNA reads as TGTGCCAGCAGCCGAGGGGGGAACACTGAAGCTTTCTTT. Its protein product is CASSRGGNTEAFF. This rearrangement joins TRBV5-6 to TRBJ1-1; possible D gene TRBD1, 6 bases. The germline V and J ends were trimmed by 4 bases and 1 base, with 8 bases remaining between them. Germline V lookup: CDR1 SGHDT, CDR2 YYEEEE. The CDR3 loop spans 13 amino acids.

The gene calls are TRBV19 and TRBJ1-2; D remains ambiguous. CDR1 LNHDA and CDR2 SQIVND come from the germline V gene (reference sequence). The length of the CDR3 is 15 residues. Trimming removed 5 bases at V and 4 bases at J, with 17 bases between. CDR3 in DNA: TGTGCCAGTAGTCCCCAGTATGGATACCTCTATGGCTACACCTTC. Encoded protein: CASSPQYGYLYGYTF. The full variable domain, in which reference TRBV19 and TRBJ1-2 provide the parts outside the CDR3, is DGGITQSPKYLFRKEGQNVTLSCEQNLNHDAMYWYRQDPGQGLRLIYYSQIVNDFQKGDIAEGYSVSREKKESFPLTVTSAQKNPTAFYLCASSPQYGYLYGYTFGSGTRLTVV.

The chain is built from TRBV7-9 and TRBJ1-4, with unresolved D. CDR1 SEHNR and CDR2 FQNEAQ come from the germline V gene (reference sequence). The V and J ends lost 0 bases and 8 bases respectively, with 10 bases between them. This CDR3 is built from 14 residues. CDR3 region: CASSLAGSSEKLFF. The CDR3 bases are TGTGCCAGCAGCTTAGCAGGGTCAAGCGAAAAACTGTTTTTT. Looking up the rest from reference TRBV7-9 and TRBJ1-4 gives the full variable domain: DTGVSQNPRHKITKRGQNVTFRCDPISEHNRLYWYRQTLGQGPEFLTYFQNEAQLEKSRLLSDRFSAERPKGSFSTLEIQRTEQGDSAMYLCASSLAGSSEKLFFGSGTQLSVL.

The chain couples TRBV9 to TRBJ1-5, with D perhaps TRBD1 (5 bases). The CDR3 is made up of 14 amino acids. Per germline, CDR1 SGDLS and CDR2 YYNGEE. Trimming pared 0 bases from V and 1 base from J, leaving 5 bases between. This chain's CDR3 is CASSVEGSNQPQHF. The CDR3, as DNA: TGTGCCAGCAGCGTAGAGGGGAGCAATCAGCCCCAGCATTTT.

The V and J genes are TRBV5-6 and TRBJ2-7; D gene unclear. The germline V gene encodes CDR1 SGHDT and CDR2 YYEEEE. Trimming left V 0 bases short and J 2 bases short, with 18 bases between. There are 17 residues in the CDR3. In DNA, the CDR3 is TGTGCCAGCAGCTTGGGAGGCGGCAGTCTTATCACCTACGAGCAGTACTTC. It specifies CASSLGGGSLITYEQYF.

This chain joins TRBV6-8 and TRBJ2-5, with a possible D match to TRBD2 (5 bases). The closer fit of TRBJ2-7 to the DNA end suggests the J call may be wrong. Per the germline V gene, CDR1 is MNHGY and CDR2 is SAAAGT. The CDR3 extends over 10 amino acids. The CDR3 DNA follows: TGTGCCAGCAGTCGGGGCGAGCAGTACTTC. This codes for CASSRGEQYF.

The chain is built from TRBV4-1 and TRBJ2-5; 13 positions match TRBD2. Germline CDR1 reads MGHRA; CDR2 reads YSYEKL. The CDR3 runs 20 residues. Trimming cost V 0 bases and J 7 bases; bases outside gene matches: 17. The CDR3 nucleotides are TGCGCCAGCAGCCAAGACGATTATTCGGGACTAGCGGGGAAGGGCGGGACCCAGTACTTC. It translates to CASSQDDYSGLAGKGGTQYF.

V is TRBV5-6 and J is TRBJ1-1; D is unresolved. V dropped 4 bases and J dropped 3 bases, with 13 bases sitting between them. The germline V gene has CDR1 SGHDT and CDR2 YYEEEE. The CDR3 covers 14 residues. The CDR3 DNA is TGTGCCAGCAGCCAGGTGGTACGGGACACTGAAGCTTTCTTT. Amino acids: CASSQVVRDTEAFF.

V and J are TRBV28 and TRBJ2-1; D not resolved. The germline V and J ends were trimmed by 4 bases and 2 bases, with 6 bases remaining between them. Germline CDR1 reads MDHEN; CDR2 reads SYDVKM. CDR3 length equals 13 residues. The chain's CDR3 is CASSSGTYNEQFF. The CDR3 DNA sequence: TGTGCCAGCAGTTCCGGTACCTACAATGAGCAGTTCTTC. Supplemented by reference TRBV28 and TRBJ2-1, the full variable domain reads DVKVTQSSRYLVKRTGEKVFLECVQDMDHENMFWYRQDPGLGLRLIYFSYDVKMKEKGDIPEGYSVSREKKERFSLILESASTNQTSMYLCASSSGTYNEQFFGPGTRLTVL.

The chain couples TRBV4-2 to TRBJ2-3; 9 positions match TRBD2. The CDR3 loop spans 17 amino acids. Germline trimming cut 0 bases from V and 1 base from J; bases unmatched to any gene: 5. CDR1 is LGHNA and CDR2 is YNFKEQ in the germline V gene. The CDR3 sequence: CASSQELASGGTDTQYF. CDR3 DNA: TGTGCCAGCAGCCAAGAGTTAGCTAGCGGGGGCACAGATACGCAGTATTTT.

V is TRBV2 and J is TRBJ2-7; possibly TRBD1 or TRBD2 for D (5 bases each). Trimming took off 10 bases at V and 6 bases at J, with 13 bases between the two ends. The V gene's germline CDR1 is SNHLY and CDR2 FYNNEI. The CDR3 covers 11 residues. The CDR3 DNA follows: TGTGCCATCCGCCGGGGCGTCGAGCAGTACTTC. This gives the protein CAIRRGVEQYF.

The chain joins TRBV7-9 to TRBJ2-1; D perhaps matches TRBD1 (5 bases). Germline V gene lookup returns CDR1 SEHNR and CDR2 FQNEAQ (reference sequence). The CDR3 has 14 amino acids. Deletions cut 2 bases from V and 4 bases from J, with 9 bases between. This CDR3 reads CASSLPGFYNEQFF. The CDR3 bases are TGTGCCAGCAGCTTACCAGGGTTTTACAATGAGCAGTTCTTC.

The gene calls are TRBV4-3 and TRBJ2-1; D is possibly TRBD1 (6 bases). V lost 1 base and J 0 bases, leaving 10 bases between the germline ends. CDR3 size: 16 residues. Germline V gene lookup returns CDR1 LGHNA and CDR2 YSLEER. CDR3: CASSQVGQSSYNEQFF. CDR3 sequence (DNA): TGCGCCAGCAGCCAAGTTGGACAGAGCTCCTACAATGAGCAGTTCTTC.

The V call is TRBV30, the J call TRBJ1-4; D gene uncertain. This CDR3 spans 14 amino acids. CDR1 and CDR2 (germline): GTSNPN, SVGIG (reference sequence). V gave up 2 bases and J gave up 0 bases, with 7 bases separating them. The CDR3 DNA sequence: TGTGCCTGGAGTAGAGGCTCAACTAATGAAAAACTGTTTTTT. This translates into CAWSRGSTNEKLFF.

This clone occurred many times. At one of its ends the junction is not consistent with the germline gene, which may arise from a read error. The CDR3 region is CASSLRDEQYF. The CDR3 DNA follows: TGTGCCAGCAGCTTAAGGGACGAACAGTACTTC. J is TRBJ2-7 and V is TRBV7-9; D is possibly TRBD1 or TRBD2 (5 bases each). The CDR3 length is 11 residues. The V gene's germline CDR1 is SEHNR and CDR2 FQNEAQ (reference sequence).